The entry below gives a single TCR beta chain sequence along with its context. This record belongs to a study of control samples from healthy donors and cancer patients. Here immunoSEQ multiplex PCR was the method, and the copy in TCRdb shows in-frame clones only, minus some. Of under 200,000 clones in the sample, roughly 92% were seen once. The specimen sequenced was blood. This clonotype originated in a woman aged 25 to 39 in good health.

CDR3 sequence reads: CASSLFSTGNTIYF. In DNA, the CDR3 is TGCGCCAGCAGCCTTTTCAGCACCGGAAACACCATATATTTT. The gene calls are TRBV5-1 and TRBJ1-3; D gene unclear. Trimming took 4 bases from V and 4 from J, leaving 12 bases between them. This CDR3 comprises 14 residues. Germline assignment: CDR1 SGHRS and CDR2 YFSETQ.